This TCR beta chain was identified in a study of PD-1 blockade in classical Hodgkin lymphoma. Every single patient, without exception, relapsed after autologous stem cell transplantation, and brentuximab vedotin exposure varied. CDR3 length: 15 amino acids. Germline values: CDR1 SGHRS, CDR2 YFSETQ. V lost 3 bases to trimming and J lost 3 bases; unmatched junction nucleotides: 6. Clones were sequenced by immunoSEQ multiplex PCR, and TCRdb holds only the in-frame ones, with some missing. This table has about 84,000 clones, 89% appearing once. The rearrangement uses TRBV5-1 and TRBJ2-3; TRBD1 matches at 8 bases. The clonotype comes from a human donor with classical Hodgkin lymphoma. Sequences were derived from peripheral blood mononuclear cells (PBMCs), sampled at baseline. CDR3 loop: CASSSFQGATDTQYF. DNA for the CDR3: TGCGCCAGCAGCTCATTCCAGGGGGCAACAGATACGCAGTATTTT. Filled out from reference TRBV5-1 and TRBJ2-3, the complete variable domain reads KAGVTQTPRYLIKTRGQQVTLSCSPISGHRSVSWYQQTPGQGLQFLFEYFSETQRNKGNFPGRFSGRQFSNSRSEMNVSTLELGDSALYLCASSSFQGATDTQYFGPGTRLTVL.